A single sample is the source of the 3 T cell receptor beta chains below, sequenced in a study of blood T cells in healthy people across ages. With a J-beta primer mix and a sample-barcoded 5' primer, a second PCR ran about 7 to 12 cycles. One entry per CDR3 protein results from TCRdb running MiXCR on the 5' RACE reads. The data show almost 1 million distinct CDR3 sequences, roughly half seen once. Source material: blood. The receptor set was obtained from a woman aged 55 to 70 in good health.

The chain is built from TRBV6-5 and TRBJ1-6, with 7 bases identical to TRBD1. CDR1 and CDR2 (germline): MNHEY, SVGAGI. J was trimmed by 10 bases and V by 6 bases; bases with no gene match: 6. This CDR3 has 13 residues. DNA of the CDR3: TGTGCCAGCAGGAGGGGGCGTTCGTCACCCCTCCACTTT. Residues: CASRRGRSSPLHF.

This clonotype was observed a handful of times. This sequence joins TRBV28 and TRBJ1-2; D not certain. The CDR3 extends over 14 amino acids. Germline V CDR1 and CDR2: MDHEN, SYDVKM. The ends were cut back, 3 bases at V and 4 bases at J, with 12 bases in the middle. The CDR3 loop is CASSLDARGYGYTF. The CDR3 DNA follows: TGTGCCAGCAGTTTGGACGCCCGTGGCTATGGCTACACCTTC.

In this sample, this clonotype turned up a few times. The chain links TRBV7-9 to TRBJ2-3, with 10 bases aligning to TRBD2. The CDR3 loop spans 16 amino acids. The germline V gene encodes CDR1 SEHNR and CDR2 FQNEAQ (reference sequence). Germline trimming cut 7 bases from V and 4 bases from J; bases unmatched to any gene: 11. CDR3 residues: CASTPLLAGFADTQYF. The CDR3 region has the DNA TGTGCCAGCACCCCTCTACTAGCGGGATTCGCAGATACGCAGTATTTT.